A single sample gave rise to the 10 T cell receptor beta chains below, sequenced in a study of T cell responses to AZD1222 COVID-19 vaccine (dated by TCRdb to the early 2020s). The library was made by the immunoSEQ multiplex PCR assay. Drawn from immuneACCESS, this table holds only the in-frame rearrangements with V and J called that TCRdb kept. Clones are partly lost; checked studies trace under half to an unresolved V gene and leave the rest unexplained. Across this sample there are about 180,000 clones, with around 90% seen only once. The ten largest clones take up more than 7% of the sample. This specimen's time point label, interpreted: baseline before first vaccination. Sequencing was performed on peripheral blood, taken on day 0 of AZD1222 vaccination. The receptors originated from an adult in good health.

The chain joins TRBV5-1 to TRBJ2-7, with a weak D call TRBD2 (6 bases). The V gene lost 3 bases and the J gene lost 0 bases, with 13 bases spanning the gap. There are 15 residues in the CDR3. CDR1 is SGHRS, CDR2 YFSETQ, per germline. CDR3 sequence (DNA): TGCGCCAGCAGCTCTGGCGGGGCCCGCTCCTACGAGCAGTACTTC. Its translation is CASSSGGARSYEQYF. Together with reference TRBV5-1 and TRBJ2-7, the CDR3 gives the full variable domain: KAGVTQTPRYLIKTRGQQVTLSCSPISGHRSVSWYQQTPGQGLQFLFEYFSETQRNKGNFPGRFSGRQFSNSRSEMNVSTLELGDSALYLCASSSGGARSYEQYFGPGTRLTVT.

The V gene is TRBV30, the J gene TRBJ1-3; D call uncertain. Between the trimmed V and J ends, which lost 3 bases and 0 bases, there was a span of 15 bases. The CDR3 has 16 amino acids. From germline, CDR1 is GTSNPN and CDR2 SVGIG (reference sequence). Here the CDR3 DNA reads TGTGCCTGGAGCCTCGGACGGGCAAGCTCTGGAAACACCATATATTTT. This encodes CAWSLGRASSGNTIYF.

V is TRBV18 and J is TRBJ1-1, with a possible D match to TRBD1 (5 bases). Trimming left V 3 bases short and J 2 bases short, with 13 bases between. The CDR3 is made up of 15 amino acids. Germline V gene data show CDR1 as KGHSH and CDR2 as LQKENI. The CDR3, as DNA: TGTGCCAGCTCACCGGAGGGACGCGACAACACTGAAGCTTTCTTT. Translating it yields CASSPEGRDNTEAFF.

This rearrangement joins TRBV10-3 to TRBJ1-3; no clear D. The CDR3 length is 14 residues. The germline V gene encodes CDR1 ENHRY and CDR2 SYGVKD. V lost 6 bases and J 0 bases, leaving 9 bases between the germline ends. Written as DNA, the CDR3 is TGTGCCATCAGGGATAACAGCTCTGGAAACACCATATATTTT. Translated: CAIRDNSSGNTIYF.

The gene calls are TRBV7-3 and TRBJ2-3, with 7 bases aligning to TRBD2. Germline CDR1 and CDR2: SGHTA and FQGTGA. J was trimmed by 14 bases and V by 4 bases; bases with no gene match: 9. The CDR3 runs to 12 residues. The CDR3 is CASSSPGLGWYF. Here the CDR3 DNA reads TGTGCCAGCAGCTCACCCGGACTAGGGTGGTATTTT.

This clone was detected only once. The chain couples TRBV4-3 to TRBJ2-6; D may be TRBD1 (6 bases). The V and J ends lost 2 bases and 0 bases respectively, with 14 bases between them. The length of the CDR3 is 18 residues. CDR1 and CDR2 (germline): LGHNA, YSLEER. CDR3 amino acids: CASSQSGTIRSGANVLTF. CDR3 nucleotide sequence: TGCGCCAGCAGCCAATCCGGGACAATACGCTCTGGGGCCAACGTCCTGACTTTC.

A single count supports this clone. The chain joins TRBV6-5 to TRBJ1-1; D perhaps matches TRBD1 (5 bases). The CDR3 covers 12 residues. CDR1 is MNHEY and CDR2 is SVGAGI in the germline V gene. V gave up 7 bases and J gave up 3 bases, with 9 bases separating them. CDR3 in amino acids: CASTRGDTEAFF. CDR3 sequence (DNA): TGTGCCAGCACTAGAGGGGACACTGAAGCTTTCTTT.

The rearrangement uses TRBV5-1 and TRBJ2-5; D is possibly TRBD2 (6 bases). In germline, CDR1 is SGHRS, CDR2 YFSETQ. V dropped 4 bases and J dropped 2 bases, with 9 bases sitting between them. The CDR3 sequence is 13 residues long. The chain's CDR3 is CASSNLAQETQYF. The DNA for the CDR3 is TGCGCCAGCAGCAACCTAGCGCAAGAGACCCAGTACTTC.

The chain recombines TRBV15 with TRBJ1-4; possibly TRBD1 for D (5 bases). The CDR3 sequence is 19 residues long. Deletions cut 3 bases from V and 0 bases from J, with 20 bases between. CDR1 and CDR2 (germline): LNHNV, YYDKDF (reference sequence). CDR3 in DNA: TGTGCCACCAGCAGTCAAAAGCAGGGATTAGGTCCAACTAATGAAAAACTGTTTTTT. Encoded protein: CATSSQKQGLGPTNEKLFF.

This chain links TRBV9 with TRBJ1-1; D not certain. Germline CDR1 is SGDLS and CDR2 is YYNGEE. The CDR3 is 15 amino acids. The V end lost 2 bases, the J end lost 0 bases, and 11 bases lay between the germline ends. The CDR3: CASSVTVGMNTEAFF. CDR3 nucleotides: TGTGCCAGCAGCGTTACGGTGGGAATGAACACTGAAGCTTTCTTT.